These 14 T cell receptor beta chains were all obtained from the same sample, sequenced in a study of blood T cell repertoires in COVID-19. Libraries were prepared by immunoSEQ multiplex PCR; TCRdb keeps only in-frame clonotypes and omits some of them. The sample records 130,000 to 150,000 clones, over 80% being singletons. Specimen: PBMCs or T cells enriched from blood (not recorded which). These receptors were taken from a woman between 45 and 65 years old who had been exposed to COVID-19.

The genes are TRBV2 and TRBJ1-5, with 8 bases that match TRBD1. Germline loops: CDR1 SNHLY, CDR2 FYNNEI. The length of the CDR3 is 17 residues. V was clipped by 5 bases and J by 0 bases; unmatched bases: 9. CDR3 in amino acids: CASSTQGAPHSNQPQHF. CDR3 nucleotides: TGTGCCAGCAGTACCCAGGGGGCTCCGCATAGCAATCAGCCCCAGCATTTT.

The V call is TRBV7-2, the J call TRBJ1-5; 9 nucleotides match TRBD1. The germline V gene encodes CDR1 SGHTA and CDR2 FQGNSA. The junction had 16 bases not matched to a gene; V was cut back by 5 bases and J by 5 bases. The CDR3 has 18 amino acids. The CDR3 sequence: CASSPRHPGQGGDQPQHF. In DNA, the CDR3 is TGTGCCAGCAGCCCACGCCATCCGGGACAGGGTGGGGATCAGCCCCAGCATTTT.

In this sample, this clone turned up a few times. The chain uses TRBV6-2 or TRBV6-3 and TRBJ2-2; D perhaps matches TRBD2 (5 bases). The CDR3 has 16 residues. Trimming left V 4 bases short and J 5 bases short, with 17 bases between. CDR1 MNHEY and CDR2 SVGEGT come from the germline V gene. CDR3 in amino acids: CASSSEGPITTGELFF. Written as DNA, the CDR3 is TGTGCCAGCAGTTCTGAGGGCCCCATTACGACCGGGGAGCTGTTTTTT.

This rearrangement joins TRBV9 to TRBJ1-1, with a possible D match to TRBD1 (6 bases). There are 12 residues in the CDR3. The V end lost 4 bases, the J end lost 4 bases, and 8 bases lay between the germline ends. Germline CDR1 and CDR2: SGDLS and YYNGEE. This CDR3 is CASSRDTTEAFF. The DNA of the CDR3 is TGTGCCAGCAGCAGGGACACCACTGAAGCTTTCTTT.

The CDR3 is CASSPPGKFMNTEAFF. The CDR3, as DNA: TGTGCCAGCTCACCGCCGGGGAAGTTCATGAACACTGAAGCTTTCTTT. The chain combines TRBV18 with TRBJ1-1, with D hard to call. Germline V gene sequence: CDR1 KGHSH, CDR2 LQKENI. The CDR3 runs to 16 residues. The ends were cut back, 3 bases at V and 0 bases at J, with 14 bases in the middle. The entire variable domain, with the rest obtained from reference TRBV18 and TRBJ1-1, is as follows: NAGVMQNPRHLVRRRGQEARLRCSPMKGHSHVYWYRQLPEEGLKFMVYLQKENIIDESGMPKERFSAEFPKEGPSILRIQQVVRGDSAAYFCASSPPGKFMNTEAFFGQGTRLTVV.

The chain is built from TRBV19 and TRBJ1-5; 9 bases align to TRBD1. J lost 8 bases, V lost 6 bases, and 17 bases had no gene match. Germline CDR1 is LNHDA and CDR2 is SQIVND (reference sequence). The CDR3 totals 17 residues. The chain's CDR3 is CASRPDDGQGRGKPQHF. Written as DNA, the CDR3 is TGTGCCAGTAGACCCGATGATGGACAGGGGAGGGGCAAGCCCCAGCATTTT.

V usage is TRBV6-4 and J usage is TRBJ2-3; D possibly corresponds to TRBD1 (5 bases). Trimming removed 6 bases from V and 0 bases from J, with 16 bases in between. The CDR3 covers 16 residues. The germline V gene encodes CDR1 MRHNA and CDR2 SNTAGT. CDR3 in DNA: TGTGCCAGCAGGATCCTGGGTGACAGAAGCACAGATACGCAGTATTTT. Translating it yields CASRILGDRSTDTQYF.

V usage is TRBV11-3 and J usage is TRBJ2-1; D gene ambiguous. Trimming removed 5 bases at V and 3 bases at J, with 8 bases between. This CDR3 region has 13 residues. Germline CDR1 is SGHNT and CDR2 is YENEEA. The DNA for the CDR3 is TGTGCCAGCAGCCCTAACCTCTACAATGAGCAGTTCTTC. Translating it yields CASSPNLYNEQFF.

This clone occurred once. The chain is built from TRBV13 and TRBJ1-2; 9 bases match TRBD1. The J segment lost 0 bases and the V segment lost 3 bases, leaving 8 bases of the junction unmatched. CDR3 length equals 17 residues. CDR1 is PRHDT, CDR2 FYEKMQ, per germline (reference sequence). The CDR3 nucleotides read TGTGCCAGCAGCTTGATGGGACAGGGAAGCCCTAACTATGGCTACACCTTC. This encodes CASSLMGQGSPNYGYTF. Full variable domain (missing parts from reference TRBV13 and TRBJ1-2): AAGVIQSPRHLIKEKRETATLKCYPIPRHDTVYWYQQGPGQDPQFLISFYEKMQSDKGSIPDRFSAQQFSDYHSELNMSSLELGDSALYFCASSLMGQGSPNYGYTFGSGTRLTVV.

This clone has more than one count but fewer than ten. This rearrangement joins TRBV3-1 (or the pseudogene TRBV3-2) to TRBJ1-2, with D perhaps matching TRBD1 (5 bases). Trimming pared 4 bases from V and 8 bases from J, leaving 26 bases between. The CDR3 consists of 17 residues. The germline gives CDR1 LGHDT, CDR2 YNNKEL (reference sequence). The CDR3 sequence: CASSPGTAAIPAGGYTF. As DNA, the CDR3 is TGTGCCAGCAGCCCCGGGACGGCGGCGATCCCCGCGGGAGGCTACACCTTC.

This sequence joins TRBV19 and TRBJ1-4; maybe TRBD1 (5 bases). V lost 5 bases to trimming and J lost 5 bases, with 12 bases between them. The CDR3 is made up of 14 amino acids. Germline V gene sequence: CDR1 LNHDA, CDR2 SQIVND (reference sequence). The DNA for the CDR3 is TGTGCCAGTAGTGTGACGGGGGGGAATGAAAAACTGTTTTTT. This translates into CASSVTGGNEKLFF. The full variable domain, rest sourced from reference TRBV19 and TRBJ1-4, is DGGITQSPKYLFRKEGQNVTLSCEQNLNHDAMYWYRQDPGQGLRLIYYSQIVNDFQKGDIAEGYSVSREKKESFPLTVTSAQKNPTAFYLCASSVTGGNEKLFFGSGTQLSVL.

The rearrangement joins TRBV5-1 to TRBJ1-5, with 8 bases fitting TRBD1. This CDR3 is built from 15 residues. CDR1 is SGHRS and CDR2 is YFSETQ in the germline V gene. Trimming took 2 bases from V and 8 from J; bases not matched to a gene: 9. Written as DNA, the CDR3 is TGCGCCAGCAGCTTAGGCCGACAGGGGAGGGAGCCCCAGCATTTT. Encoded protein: CASSLGRQGREPQHF. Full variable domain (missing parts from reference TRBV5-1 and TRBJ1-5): KAGVTQTPRYLIKTRGQQVTLSCSPISGHRSVSWYQQTPGQGLQFLFEYFSETQRNKGNFPGRFSGRQFSNSRSEMNVSTLELGDSALYLCASSLGRQGREPQHFGDGTRLSIL.

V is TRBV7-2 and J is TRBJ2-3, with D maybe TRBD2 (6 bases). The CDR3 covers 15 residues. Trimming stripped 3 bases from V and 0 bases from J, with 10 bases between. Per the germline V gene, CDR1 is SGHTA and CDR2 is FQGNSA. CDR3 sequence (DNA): TGTGCCAGCAGCTTTACTAGCAGTAGCACAGATACGCAGTATTTT. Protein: CASSFTSSSTDTQYF. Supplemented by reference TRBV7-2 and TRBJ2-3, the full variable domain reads GAGVSQSPSNKVTEKGKDVELRCDPISGHTALYWYRQSLGQGLEFLIYFQGNSAPDKSGLPSDRFSAERTGGSVSTLTIQRTQQEDSAVYLCASSFTSSSTDTQYFGPGTRLTVL.

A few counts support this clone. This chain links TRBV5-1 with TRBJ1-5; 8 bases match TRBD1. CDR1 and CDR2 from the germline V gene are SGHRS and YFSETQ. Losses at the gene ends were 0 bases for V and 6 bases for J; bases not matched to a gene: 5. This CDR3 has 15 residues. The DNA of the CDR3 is TGCGCCAGCAGCTTGGACGGACAGGGAGGTCAGCCCCAGCATTTT. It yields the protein CASSLDGQGGQPQHF.